This is a list of T cell receptor beta chains from one sample in a study of blood T cell repertoires in COVID-19. This table comes from immunoSEQ multiplex PCR, and its TCRdb copy is limited to in-frame clones, with some not included. The table includes hundreds of thousands of clones, roughly 86% detected once. The sequencing input was peripheral blood. The receptors stem from a woman aged 25 to 39 with COVID-19, enrolled during active disease. CDR3s include the opening cysteine and the closing phenylalanine or tryptophan. Fields, in order: CDR3 DNA, CDR3 protein, D gene, clone size, J gene, V gene. The D gene is left open where the match is weak. Clone size, where shown, is once, few, many, or a class for clones that have expanded.

DNA: TGTGCCACCAGTGATTCTCCCGGGGAGCTGTTTTTT; CDR3: CATSDSPGELFF; D: .; size: .; J: TRBJ2-2; V: TRBV24-1
DNA: TGTGCCAGCAGTTTAGTCGGGTCCTCCTACGAGCAGTACTTC; CDR3: CASSLVGSSYEQYF; D: .; size: .; J: TRBJ2-7; V: TRBV27
DNA: TGTGCCAGCAGCCCGGACTCGATGCGCGAGCAGTACTTC; CDR3: CASSPDSMREQYF; D: .; size: .; J: TRBJ2-7; V: TRBV3-1/TRBV3-2
DNA: TGTGCCAGCAGTTTGAGGGGACAGGGGGCGTTTGTGGGGTTGCTGGGAGAGACCCAGTACTTC; CDR3: CASSLRGQGAFVGLLGETQYF; D: TRBD1; size: .; J: TRBJ2-5; V: TRBV28
DNA: TGTGCCAGTAGACCGCCGGGACATAACAATGAGCAGTTCTTC; CDR3: CASRPPGHNNEQFF; D: .; size: .; J: TRBJ2-1; V: TRBV19
DNA: TGTGCCAGCAGCCAAATTTGCCCCTTCTGTGTCCGGGAGCAGTTCTTC; CDR3: CASSQICPFCVREQFF; D: .; size: .; J: TRBJ2-1; V: TRBV14
DNA: TGTGCCAGCGGAGAGGGGGTTAGCAATCAGCCCCAGCATTTT; CDR3: CASGEGVSNQPQHF; D: .; size: .; J: TRBJ1-5; V: TRBV2
DNA: TGTGCCAGCAGCCCCAGCAGGCTGAACACTGAAGCTTTCTTT; CDR3: CASSPSRLNTEAFF; D: .; size: .; J: TRBJ1-1; V: TRBV7-9
DNA: TGTGCCAGCAGCAAGGGAGGGGTACAAGAGACCCAGTACTTC; CDR3: CASSKGGVQETQYF; D: TRBD2; size: .; J: TRBJ2-5; V: TRBV7-3
DNA: TGTGCCAGCTCTCGCGGCGGGCGCTTCTCCTACGAGCAGTACTTC; CDR3: CASSRGGRFSYEQYF; D: .; size: .; J: TRBJ2-7; V: TRBV28
DNA: TGTGCCAGCAGCAAAGTAGTGGCGGGAGGTCGGGAGCAGTACTTC; CDR3: CASSKVVAGGREQYF; D: .; size: .; J: TRBJ2-7; V: TRBV21-1
DNA: TGTGCCAGCAGACCTACAGGGGGGTCCTACAATGAGCAGTTCTTC; CDR3: CASRPTGGSYNEQFF; D: TRBD1; size: once; J: TRBJ2-1; V: TRBV7-3
DNA: TGTGCCAGCAGCCTTCTAGCGGGAGCGGTGGATACGCAGTATTTT; CDR3: CASSLLAGAVDTQYF; D: TRBD2; size: .; J: TRBJ2-3; V: TRBV9
DNA: TGTGCCAGCAGCTTTCCTGGCGGCTCCTACAATGAGCAGTTCTTC; CDR3: CASSFPGGSYNEQFF; D: .; size: .; J: TRBJ2-1; V: TRBV7-9
DNA: TGTGCCAGCAGCCGTCCCGAGGGAAACCAAGAGACCCAGTACTTC; CDR3: CASSRPEGNQETQYF; D: .; size: .; J: TRBJ2-5; V: TRBV7-2
DNA: TGTGCCAGCAGCCAAGAAGGGGGAGGGCTTAGCGAGCAGTACTTC; CDR3: CASSQEGGGLSEQYF; D: .; size: .; J: TRBJ2-7; V: TRBV3-1/TRBV3-2
DNA: TGTGCCAGCAGTTTCGGCAGGGCCAACAATCAGCCCCAGCATTTT; CDR3: CASSFGRANNQPQHF; D: .; size: .; J: TRBJ1-5; V: TRBV28
DNA: TGTGCCAGCAGTCAGGGACAGCCAAATCAGCCCCAGCATTTT; CDR3: CASSQGQPNQPQHF; D: TRBD1; size: .; J: TRBJ1-5; V: TRBV2
DNA: TGTGCCAGCAGTAAAGGACTAGCGGGAGTTGATACGCAGTATTTT; CDR3: CASSKGLAGVDTQYF; D: TRBD2; size: .; J: TRBJ2-3; V: TRBV2
DNA: TGTGCCAGCAGTTACTCGAGTTACCAGACCCAGTACTTC; CDR3: CASSYSSYQTQYF; D: .; size: .; J: TRBJ2-5; V: TRBV6-5
DNA: TGCGCCAGCAGCCAAGTCTCTGCCGGTGGTCAGCCCCAGCATTTT; CDR3: CASSQVSAGGQPQHF; D: .; size: few; J: TRBJ1-5; V: TRBV4-1
DNA: TGCGCCAGCGGCCGGGGACAGGGGGCAGGTGGCTACACCTTC; CDR3: CASGRGQGAGGYTF; D: TRBD1; size: once; J: TRBJ1-2; V: TRBV5-1
DNA: TGTGCCACCGGGGGAACAGTCGCCAATCAGCCCCAGCATTTT; CDR3: CATGGTVANQPQHF; D: .; size: once; J: TRBJ1-5; V: TRBV6-5
DNA: TGTGCCAGCAGTTTGGGGCTCGGCGGCGAGCAGTACTTC; CDR3: CASSLGLGGEQYF; D: .; size: .; J: TRBJ2-7; V: TRBV5-4
DNA: TGTGCCAGACATCCCCCGACAGGGATTGAGCAAGCTTTCTTT; CDR3: CARHPPTGIEQAFF; D: .; size: once; J: TRBJ1-1; V: TRBV7-5
DNA: TGCGCCAGCAGCCCTGGGGGGGGGAATCAGCCCCAGCATTTT; CDR3: CASSPGGGNQPQHF; D: .; size: .; J: TRBJ1-5; V: TRBV10-2
DNA: TGTGCCAGCAGCCTTCGGGACACCTCTAACTATGGCTACACCTTC; CDR3: CASSLRDTSNYGYTF; D: .; size: .; J: TRBJ1-2; V: TRBV7-2
DNA: TGTGCCAGCACCACCCAGGGGATCGATTCACCCCTCCACTTT; CDR3: CASTTQGIDSPLHF; D: .; size: .; J: TRBJ1-6; V: TRBV7-9
DNA: TGTGCCAGCAGCAACGGGACAGGGTATGGCTACACCTTC; CDR3: CASSNGTGYGYTF; D: .; size: few; J: TRBJ1-2; V: TRBV21-1
DNA: TGTGCCAGCAGCTTACCCCTAGGGACTAGCGGGGAGACCCAGTACTTC; CDR3: CASSLPLGTSGETQYF; D: TRBD2; size: once; J: TRBJ2-5; V: TRBV7-9
DNA: TGTGCCAGCAGTTCCCCGGGAAAAGGGACAGATACGCAGTATTTT; CDR3: CASSSPGKGTDTQYF; D: .; size: once; J: TRBJ2-3; V: TRBV28
DNA: TGTGCCAGCAGCGCAGGGGGCGCGAGGGGCTACACCTTC; CDR3: CASSAGGARGYTF; D: TRBD1; size: .; J: TRBJ1-2; V: TRBV9
DNA: TGTGCCAGCATGTTACAGGGGTACACTGAAGCTTTCTTT; CDR3: CASMLQGYTEAFF; D: TRBD1; size: .; J: TRBJ1-1; V: TRBV2
DNA: TGTGCCAGCAGTTGGGGCTCCGGGGAGCTGTTTTTT; CDR3: CASSWGSGELFF; D: .; size: .; J: TRBJ2-2; V: TRBV6-5